This TCR beta chain was sequenced during a study of T cells after yellow fever vaccination. Whole-study results and caveats: The booster response re-showed most primary clones: 95% to 96% CD4, approximately 90% CD8. Abundant clonotypes (contaminants from the bulk population) could be present in FACS-sorted repertoires.

V was pared by 2 bases and J by 2 bases, with 14 bases between. Germline CDR1 is SNHLY and CDR2 is FYNNEI. The CDR3 is 16 amino acids. About this clonotype itself: Its antigen remains unidentified.

TCRdb re-called the 5' RACE reads with MiXCR, one entry per CDR3 protein. Counted here are hundreds of thousands of distinct CDR3 sequences, roughly 8.4% occurring once; the ten biggest clones make up approximately 18%. This clonotype was obtained from a man in his late teens or twenties who received the YFV17D yellow fever vaccine. The chain recombines TRBV2 with TRBJ2-3; D remains unclear. Sequenced here: PBMCs, sampled about 49 days after the first yellow fever vaccination. CDR3 residues: CASSELVASNTDTQYF. In DNA, the CDR3 is TGTGCCAGCAGTGAACTAGTGGCCTCAAACACAGATACGCAGTATTTT. Complete variable domain (other parts from reference TRBV2 and TRBJ2-3): EPEVTQTPSHQVTQMGQEVILRCVPISNHLYFYWYRQILGQKVEFLVSFYNNEISEKSEIFDDQFSVERPDGSNFTLKIRSTKLEDSAMYFCASSELVASNTDTQYFGPGTRLTVL.